Presented here are 19 T cell receptor beta chains from one specimen sequenced in a study of T cells in Graves' hyperthyroidism and ophthalmopathy. Amplification of TCR beta CDR3 regions was performed using RNA transcripts as template. The HTBI primer set was used in a first-round RT-PCR of the TCR CDR3. Via MiXCR, TCRdb re-called the multiplex PCR reads, giving one row per CDR3 protein. The sample has 250,000 to 300,000 distinct CDR3 sequences, about 13% seen once. Specimen: blood. These receptors all stem from a woman aged 40 to 50 with Graves' hyperthyroidism.

The sample holds many counts of this clonotype. The V call is TRBV28, the J call TRBJ2-5; D is ambiguous. CDR1 is MDHEN and CDR2 is SYDVKM in the germline V gene. The CDR3 spans 15 residues. V gave up 5 bases and J gave up 7 bases, with 20 bases separating them. CDR3 protein: CASSLLNPSPWTQYF. The CDR3 nucleotides are TGTGCCAGCAGTCTCCTCAATCCGTCACCATGGACCCAGTACTTC.

This clonotype was observed many times. CDR3 nucleotides: TGTGCCTGGAGTGTACAGGGGTACGAGCAGTACTTC. Translating gives CAWSVQGYEQYF. The chain has TRBV30 and TRBJ2-7; 7 bases agree with TRBD1. The CDR3 totals 12 residues. V trimming: 0 bases; J trimming: 4 bases; junction bases outside the gene matches: 0. Germline CDR1 GTSNPN, CDR2 SVGIG (reference sequence).

On this clonotype itself: One junction end does not reproduce the germline sequence, and a read error may be involved. This chain links TRBV2 with TRBJ2-2; a weak D match, TRBD2 (6 bases). The germline CDR1 and CDR2 sequences are SNHLY and FYNNEI. This CDR3 is built from 14 residues. The CDR3 region is CVSTRDSNTGELFF. The CDR3 DNA reads TGTGTCAGCACCCGGGACTCCAACACCGGGGAGCTGTTTTTT.

This clonotype was recorded at least ten times. The chain uses TRBV3-1 and TRBJ1-5, with D possibly being TRBD1 (6 bases). V dropped 1 base and J dropped 2 bases, with 9 bases sitting between them. Germline V CDR1 and CDR2: LGHDT, YNNKEL (reference sequence). This CDR3 region has 15 residues. The chain's CDR3 is CASSQGRQGNQPQHF. CDR3 in DNA: TGTGCCAGCAGCCAAGGCCGACAGGGCAATCAGCCCCAGCATTTT.

The J gene is TRBJ1-4, the V gene TRBV19, with TRBD1 identical over 7 bases. J was trimmed by 7 bases and V by 3 bases; bases with no gene match: 11. Germline V gives CDR1 LNHDA, CDR2 SQIVND (reference sequence). There are 16 residues in the CDR3. Written as DNA, the CDR3 is TGTGCCAGTAGTATCCATCCGAGACAGGGAGGTGAAAAACTGTTTTTT. Translation gives CASSIHPRQGGEKLFF.

This chain uses TRBV7-8 with TRBJ2-1, with 9 bases aligning to TRBD1. V lost 6 bases to trimming and J lost 0 bases; unmatched junction nucleotides: 9. Germline V lookup: CDR1 SGHVS, CDR2 FQNEAQ. This CDR3 has 17 amino acids. The CDR3 region is CASSYGGTGSSYNEQFF. In nucleotides, the CDR3 is TGTGCCAGCAGTTATGGCGGGACAGGGAGCTCCTACAATGAGCAGTTCTTC.

This rearrangement joins TRBV20-1 to TRBJ1-4; D gene unclear. CDR1 and CDR2 from the germline V gene are DFQATT and SNEGSKA (reference sequence). This CDR3 region has 13 residues. Trimming stripped 1 base from V and 7 bases from J, with 10 bases between. CDR3 residues: CSARGVDLEKLFF. The CDR3 DNA sequence: TGCAGTGCTAGAGGGGTAGATCTTGAAAAACTGTTTTTT.

This clonotype has at least ten counts. The V gene is TRBV19, the J gene TRBJ1-5, with 11 bases that match TRBD1. V gave up 10 bases and J gave up 5 bases; unmatched junction bases: 4. Germline loops: CDR1 LNHDA, CDR2 SQIVND (reference sequence). The CDR3 length is 13 residues. In DNA form, the CDR3 reads TGTGCCATCGGACAGGGGGCTCATCAGCCCCAGCATTTT. This sequence encodes CAIGQGAHQPQHF. Using reference TRBV19 and TRBJ1-5 for the parts outside the CDR3, the full variable domain is DGGITQSPKYLFRKEGQNVTLSCEQNLNHDAMYWYRQDPGQGLRLIYYSQIVNDFQKGDIAEGYSVSREKKESFPLTVTSAQKNPTAFYLCAIGQGAHQPQHFGDGTRLSIL.

This clonotype was counted many times. The V gene is TRBV2, the J gene TRBJ2-7, with 7 bases identical to TRBD2. The CDR3 loop spans 12 amino acids. Germline CDR1 reads SNHLY; CDR2 reads FYNNEI. The junction had 9 bases not matched to a gene; V was cut back by 10 bases and J by 6 bases. Here the CDR3 reads CATGRGTSEQYF. The CDR3 DNA is TGTGCCACGGGGAGGGGAACCTCCGAGCAGTACTTC.

This clonotype showed up many times. CDR3 loop: CSAIQETTYNEQFF. The CDR3 coding sequence is TGCAGTGCTATCCAGGAGACCACTTACAATGAGCAGTTCTTC. The chain is built from TRBV20-1 and TRBJ2-1; D uncertain. V was trimmed by 4 bases and J by 4 bases, leaving 14 bases between them. Germline-derived CDR1 and CDR2 are DFQATT and SNEGSKA (reference sequence). This CDR3 is 14 amino acids long.

This clonotype was picked up many times. The chain combines TRBV6-5 with TRBJ2-2; 9 bases line up with TRBD2. This CDR3 contains 16 residues. The trim removed 2 bases at V and 2 bases at J, leaving 3 bases unmatched. Germline loops: CDR1 MNHEY, CDR2 SVGAGI. The CDR3 is CASSYHSGSNTGELFF. The CDR3 region has the DNA TGTGCCAGCAGTTACCATAGCGGGAGTAACACCGGGGAGCTGTTTTTT.

Of note for this clonotype: A much larger clonotype is one base distant, so this may be a read error. This chain joins TRBV28 and TRBJ1-5, with D possibly TRBD1 on 5 matching bases. Germline V gives CDR1 MDHEN, CDR2 SYDVKM. CDR3 length equals 16 residues. The V end lost 5 bases, the J end lost 3 bases, and 17 bases lay between the germline ends. The CDR3 protein is CASSAGARGFNQPQHF. The CDR3 coding sequence is TGTGCCAGCAGTGCCGGGGCCAGAGGGTTCAATCAGCCCCAGCATTTT.

Concerning this clonotype itself: A much bigger clone sits one base away, suggesting this may be a read error. The chain is built from TRBV28 and TRBJ2-3; a weak D match, TRBD2 (6 bases). The CDR3 loop spans 16 amino acids. CDR1 is MDHEN and CDR2 is SYDVKM in the germline V gene. In DNA form, the CDR3 reads TGTGCCAACAGTTTTTCTACGGGAGAGGACGGAGATACGCAGTATTTT. Encoded protein: CANSFSTGEDGDTQYF.

J is TRBJ1-2 and V is TRBV15; D is unresolved. The CDR3 spans 15 residues. V was shortened by 0 bases and J by 6 bases, with 14 bases between the two germline ends. Germline CDR1 reads LNHNV; CDR2 reads YYDKDF (reference sequence). The CDR3 nucleotides are TGTGCCACCAGCAGAGAGCCGTACCAAATAGATGGCTACACCTTC. Its translation: CATSREPYQIDGYTF.

There are a few counts of this clonotype. A read error may explain this, as a much larger clone is one base away. The rearrangement links TRBV2 to TRBJ1-5; TRBD1 matches at 7 bases. Germline CDR1 reads SNHLY; CDR2 reads FYNNEI. The CDR3 totals 18 residues. J lost 4 bases, V lost 2 bases, and 14 bases had no gene match. The CDR3 here is CASSEWGLGDSRNQPQHF. CDR3 coding DNA: TGTGCCAGCAGTGAATGGGGTCTCGGGGACAGTAGGAATCAGCCCCAGCATTTT.

The chain has TRBV24-1 and TRBJ2-1; possibly TRBD1 for D (5 bases). This CDR3 contains 16 residues. V dropped 1 base and J dropped 0 bases, with 9 bases sitting between them. Germline CDR1 and CDR2: KGHDR and SFDVKD. The CDR3 loop is CATSDFRQSSYNEQFF. CDR3 coding DNA: TGTGCCACCAGTGATTTCCGACAGAGCTCCTACAATGAGCAGTTCTTC.

This clonotype has more than one count but fewer than ten. This sequence may be a read error, since a much larger clone differs from it by one base. The rearrangement uses TRBV13 and TRBJ1-4; TRBD1 is a possible D gene (5 bases). Between the trimmed V and J ends, which lost 6 bases and 8 bases, there was a span of 16 bases. This CDR3 spans 14 amino acids. The germline V gene has CDR1 PRHDT and CDR2 FYEKMQ (reference sequence). The CDR3 loop is CASSPGPLREKLFF. DNA of the CDR3: TGTGCCAGCAGTCCGGGACCATTACGGGAAAAACTGTTTTTT.

This chain uses TRBV27 with TRBJ2-7; 7 nucleotides align to TRBD2. Germline CDR1 is MNHEY and CDR2 is SMNVEV (reference sequence). The CDR3 has 17 amino acids. V was pared by 2 bases and J by 0 bases, with 10 bases of the junction left unmatched. Written as DNA, the CDR3 is TGTGCCAGCAGTTTAAGTTTGGGAGGCGGGAGCTCCTACGAGCAGTACTTC. Its translation: CASSLSLGGGSSYEQYF.

Worth noting for this clonotype: One base away lies a much larger clone, so this may be a sequencing read error. The limits of the CDR3 on the DNA are not certain, so only TCRdb's listed CDR3 is given. The chain is built from TRBV28 and TRBJ1-4. A total of 15 residues make up the CDR3, ends included. The germline gives CDR1 MDHEN, CDR2 SYDVKM. This chain's CDR3 is CASSLEKASNEKLFF.